What follows are 14 T cell receptor beta chains derived from one specimen sequenced in a study of T cells in Graves' hyperthyroidism and ophthalmopathy. The TCR beta CDR3 regions underwent amplification using RNA transcripts as the source. HTBI primers drove first-round RT-PCR of the TCR CDR3. Via MiXCR, TCRdb re-called the multiplex PCR reads, giving one row per CDR3 protein. Of around 660,000 distinct CDR3 sequences in the sample, 45% are singletons; the top ten hold about 7%. The sample consisted of peripheral blood or thyroid tissue (not recorded which). The source is an adult man with Graves' disease, either hyperthyroidism or ophthalmopathy (not recorded which).

This chain joins TRBV7-6 and TRBJ2-5; no clear D. The V gene's germline CDR1 is SGHVS and CDR2 FNYEAQ. This CDR3 is built from 13 residues. V lost 4 bases to trimming and J lost 5 bases, with 11 bases between them. Written as DNA, the CDR3 is TGTGCCAGCAGCTCGGCCTCTGGGGAGACCCAGTACTTC. Translation: CASSSASGETQYF. The whole variable domain, remainder taken from reference TRBV7-6 and TRBJ2-5, is GAGVSQSPRYKVTKRGQDVALRCDPISGHVSLYWYRQALGQGPEFLTYFNYEAQQDKSGLPNDRFSAERPEGSISTLTIQRTEQRDSAMYRCASSSASGETQYFGPGTRLLVL.

CDR3 sequence: CASSQYQGGEAFF. The DNA of the CDR3 is TGTGCCAGCAGCCAATATCAGGGTGGTGAAGCTTTCTTT. The chain links TRBV7-9 to TRBJ1-1, with D possibly being TRBD1 (5 bases). Per germline, CDR1 SEHNR and CDR2 FQNEAQ (reference sequence). The CDR3 covers 13 residues. Trimming left V 5 bases short and J 7 bases short, with 14 bases between.

This clonotype was recorded a few times. The junction differs from germline at one of its ends, possibly a read error. J is TRBJ2-7 and V is TRBV5-6, with a possible D match to TRBD2 (5 bases). Germline lookup yields CDR1 SGHDT and CDR2 YYEEEE. This CDR3 has 16 residues. This CDR3 reads CASSQEGGGASYEQYF. The CDR3 bases are TGCGCCAGCAGCCAAGAGGGTGGCGGCGCCTCCTACGAGCAGTACTTC.

This clonotype was found a few times. The rearrangement links TRBV6-1 to TRBJ1-3, with no clear D. The CDR3 spans 15 residues. V lost 3 bases and J 0 bases, leaving 9 bases between the germline ends. Per the germline V gene, CDR1 is MNHNS and CDR2 is SASEGT. The CDR3 DNA reads TGTGCCAGCAGTGATCTCAGGAGCTCTGGAAACACCATATATTTT. Encoded protein: CASSDLRSSGNTIYF.

Ten or more counts support this clonotype. The chain combines TRBV29-1 with TRBJ2-5, with 11 nucleotides matching TRBD2. Germline V gene lookup returns CDR1 SQVTM and CDR2 ANQGSEA. Trimming cost V 2 bases and J 4 bases; bases outside gene matches: 9. The CDR3 is made up of 16 amino acids. The CDR3 protein is CSVEIALAGGRETQYF. The CDR3 DNA is TGCAGCGTTGAAATCGCCCTAGCGGGGGGTAGAGAGACCCAGTACTTC.

This clonotype has only a few counts. The chain is built from TRBV5-5 and TRBJ2-7; tentative D call: TRBD2 (7 bases). CDR1 is SGHKS and CDR2 is YYEKEE in the germline V gene (reference sequence). The V end lost 0 bases, the J end lost 2 bases, and 12 bases lay between the germline ends. The CDR3 loop spans 15 amino acids. The CDR3 nucleotides are TGTGCCAGCAGCTTGGAGGGGGGGGCCACCTACGAGCAGTACTTC. Protein: CASSLEGGATYEQYF.

The V and J genes are TRBV5-1 and TRBJ2-7; D is perhaps TRBD1 (6 bases). From germline, CDR1 is SGHRS and CDR2 YFSETQ. The ends were cut back, 7 bases at V and 0 bases at J, with 11 bases in the middle. The CDR3 totals 13 residues. The CDR3 here is CASASRGSYEQYF. For the CDR3, the DNA is TGCGCCAGCGCCTCCAGGGGCTCCTACGAGCAGTACTTC.

The chain joins TRBV5-1 to TRBJ1-2; tentative D call: TRBD1 (5 bases). From germline, CDR1 is SGHRS and CDR2 YFSETQ. This CDR3 has 15 amino acids. The V end lost 0 bases, the J end lost 4 bases, and 13 bases lay between the germline ends. CDR3 protein: CASSLVVGVGYGYTF. The CDR3 nucleotides read TGCGCCAGCAGCTTGGTCGTAGGGGTCGGCTATGGCTACACCTTC. The whole variable domain, remainder taken from reference TRBV5-1 and TRBJ1-2, is KAGVTQTPRYLIKTRGQQVTLSCSPISGHRSVSWYQQTPGQGLQFLFEYFSETQRNKGNFPGRFSGRQFSNSRSEMNVSTLELGDSALYLCASSLVVGVGYGYTFGSGTRLTVV.

V usage is TRBV29-1 and J usage is TRBJ2-7; 9 bases line up with TRBD1. In germline, CDR1 is SQVTM, CDR2 ANQGSEA. The CDR3 has 15 residues. Trimming at V came to 5 bases and at J to 0 bases, leaving 8 bases not matched to a gene. CDR3 bases: TGCAGCGTTAGGGACAGGGAAACCTTCTCCTACGAGCAGTACTTC. Amino acids: CSVRDRETFSYEQYF.

This clonotype has a count of ten or more. J is TRBJ1-6 and V is TRBV24-1; D is ambiguous. Trimming removed 7 bases from V and 1 base from J, with 13 bases in between. Germline V gene data show CDR1 as KGHDR and CDR2 as SFDVKD. CDR3 length: 16 residues. The CDR3 sequence is CATSCSPWSYNSPLHF. The CDR3 DNA sequence: TGTGCCACCAGCTGTTCCCCTTGGTCCTATAATTCACCCCTCCACTTT.

This clonotype was found many times. The V call is TRBV11-2, the J call TRBJ1-3, with 8 bases fitting TRBD1. The CDR3 contains 14 residues. V lost 5 bases to trimming and J lost 3 bases; unmatched junction nucleotides: 3. Per germline, CDR1 SGHAT and CDR2 FQNNGV. The CDR3 nucleotides are TGTGCCAGCAGCCCAGGGGGCCGTGGAAACACCATATATTTT. Encoded protein: CASSPGGRGNTIYF.

The chain uses TRBV9 and TRBJ2-7; no firm D call. The V end lost 4 bases, the J end lost 0 bases, and 11 bases lay between the germline ends. Germline CDR1 reads SGDLS; CDR2 reads YYNGEE. This CDR3 has 14 amino acids. Here the CDR3 DNA reads TGTGCCAGCAGCCAACACCCTTCCTCCTACGAGCAGTACTTC. Translation gives CASSQHPSSYEQYF.

This chain joins TRBV7-3 and TRBJ1-1; 7 nucleotides line up with TRBD1. Per the germline V gene, CDR1 is SGHTA and CDR2 is FQGTGA. CDR3 size: 15 residues. The J segment lost 6 bases and the V segment lost 0 bases, leaving 7 bases of the junction unmatched. CDR3 nucleotide sequence: TGTGCCAGCAGCTTAACGGGCCAGGGGGTTTCTGAAGCTTTCTTT. This gives the protein CASSLTGQGVSEAFF.

The CDR3 loop reads CSPLGLGQPQHF. The CDR3 coding sequence is TGCAGCCCGTTGGGACTCGGGCAGCCCCAGCATTTT. The rearrangement links TRBV29-1 to TRBJ1-5, with a tentative D call TRBD1 (5 bases). This CDR3 spans 12 amino acids. V dropped 8 bases and J dropped 7 bases, with 15 bases sitting between them. Germline V gene sequence: CDR1 SQVTM, CDR2 ANQGSEA.